Following are 32 T cell receptor beta chains from one sample sequenced in a study of blood T cells in healthy people across ages. Primed by a sample-barcoded 5' primer and a J-beta primer mix, a second PCR proceeded for roughly 7 to 11 cycles. MiXCR was run by TCRdb on the 5' RACE reads, yielding one entry per CDR3 protein. In the table there are around 1,900,000 distinct CDR3 sequences, approximately 40% of which are singletons. Sequences were obtained from blood. The receptors shown here come from a human donor in good health.

On this clonotype itself: One end of the junction varies from germline; a read error may be responsible. The chain recombines TRBV12-5 with TRBJ2-1; D possibly corresponds to TRBD1 (5 bases). The CDR3 covers 12 residues. From germline, CDR1 is LGHNT and CDR2 FRNRAP. CDR3 nucleotide sequence: TGTGCTAGTGGTCCCGACAGCAATGCGCAGTTCTTC. Protein product: CASGPDSNAQFF.

The chain combines TRBV7-6 with TRBJ2-5, with 9 bases lining up with TRBD1. V gave up 2 bases and J gave up 11 bases; unmatched junction bases: 12. CDR3 length: 15 residues. Germline values: CDR1 SGHVS, CDR2 FNYEAQ. CDR3 amino acids: CASSLPIGGQGVQYF. CDR3 nucleotide sequence: TGTGCCAGCAGCTTACCCATCGGGGGACAGGGTGTGCAGTACTTC.

The CDR3 region has the DNA TGTGCCATCAGTGGGCAGGGGGGTGAAGAGACCCAGTACTTC. This sequence encodes CAISGQGGEETQYF. The rearrangement joins TRBV10-3 to TRBJ2-5; a possible D gene is TRBD1 (7 bases). Germline loops: CDR1 ENHRY, CDR2 SYGVKD. Trimming took 4 bases from V and 3 from J, leaving 12 bases between them. The CDR3 consists of 14 residues.

The chain uses TRBV20-1 and TRBJ2-1, with D unclear. Per the germline V gene, CDR1 is DFQATT and CDR2 is SNEGSKA (reference sequence). The CDR3 extends over 13 amino acids. The V gene lost 5 bases and the J gene lost 3 bases, with 11 bases spanning the gap. As DNA, the CDR3 is TGCAGTGCTTACGGTGACGACTACAATGAGCAGTTCTTC. Protein product: CSAYGDDYNEQFF.

The table lists this clonotype with a few counts. The chain uses TRBV14 and TRBJ1-2; D is unclear. Germline V gives CDR1 SGHDN, CDR2 FVKESK. V was pared by 4 bases and J by 0 bases, with 12 bases between. This CDR3 comprises 15 residues. The CDR3 DNA sequence: TGTGCCAGCAGCCCTCTTCGGAGGTCTAACTATGGCTACACCTTC. Translating it yields CASSPLRRSNYGYTF.

This clonotype was seen more than once but under ten times. The chain employs TRBV10-3 and TRBJ2-1, with a tentative D call TRBD2 (6 bases). The V end lost 4 bases, the J end lost 4 bases, and 14 bases lay between the germline ends. The germline CDR1 and CDR2 sequences are ENHRY and SYGVKD. This CDR3 is built from 15 residues. DNA of the CDR3: TGTGCCATCAGTGGAACGGGGACTCGGTACAATGAGCAGTTCTTC. Translation: CAISGTGTRYNEQFF.

The chain uses TRBV6-2 or TRBV6-3 and TRBJ1-5; no clear D gene. V was shortened by 4 bases and J by 1 base, with 8 bases between the two germline ends. This CDR3 is 14 amino acids long. Germline values: CDR1 MNHEY, CDR2 SVGEGT. The CDR3 coding sequence is TGTGCCAGCAGTTCCTTACTCAGCAATCAGCCCCAGCATTTT. The encoded protein is CASSSLLSNQPQHF.

This chain links TRBV7-2 with TRBJ1-4; 8 bases align to TRBD1. The CDR3 spans 15 residues. Germline values: CDR1 SGHTA, CDR2 FQGNSA. Trimming at V came to 1 base and at J to 7 bases, leaving 5 bases not matched to a gene. Here the CDR3 reads CTSSLDRGLSEKLFF. The DNA of the CDR3 is TGTACCAGCAGCTTAGACAGGGGGTTGAGTGAAAAACTGTTTTTT.

The CDR3 sequence: CASSRSPGKTASRGTGELFF. CDR3 coding DNA: TGCGCCAGCAGCCGATCTCCGGGCAAAACTGCATCCCGCGGAACCGGGGAGCTGTTTTTT. The chain uses TRBV4-1 and TRBJ2-2; D is ambiguous. The V end was cut by 4 bases, the J end by 5 bases, with 29 bases between. The CDR3 has 20 residues. Germline-derived CDR1 and CDR2 are MGHRA and YSYEKL.

The rearrangement links TRBV7-8 to TRBJ1-5; no definite D call. Between the trimmed V and J ends, which lost 5 bases and 3 bases, there was a span of 14 bases. CDR3 length equals 15 residues. Germline V gives CDR1 SGHVS, CDR2 FQNEAQ. The CDR3 spells CASSVRQLPNQPQHF. The CDR3 DNA follows: TGTGCCAGCAGCGTCCGACAACTTCCCAATCAGCCCCAGCATTTT.

The V and J genes are TRBV5-5 and TRBJ2-5, with D possibly being TRBD2 (6 bases). Trimming took 4 bases from V and 3 from J, leaving 10 bases between them. The length of the CDR3 is 13 residues. The germline V gene encodes CDR1 SGHKS and CDR2 YYEKEE (reference sequence). CDR3 amino acids: CASSPRLEETQYF. CDR3 bases: TGTGCCAGCAGCCCAAGACTAGAAGAGACCCAGTACTTC.

This chain links TRBV10-3 with TRBJ2-5; D unclear. The closer fit of TRBJ2-7 to the DNA end suggests the J call may be wrong. Germline V CDR1 and CDR2: ENHRY, SYGVKD. The CDR3 covers 17 residues. CDR3 DNA: TGTGCCATCAGTGAGAGGGTCCCCTACGGAGAGAGCTACGAGCAGTACTTC. Translation: CAISERVPYGESYEQYF.

This clonotype was seen only a few times. The chain has TRBV7-9 and TRBJ2-5; D is unresolved. V lost 1 base, J lost 5 bases, and 14 bases lay in between. The CDR3 has 15 amino acids. Germline assignment: CDR1 SEHNR and CDR2 FQNEAQ (reference sequence). The DNA for the CDR3 is TGTGCCAGCAGCTTAGTGGTTCGTCACGGTGAGACCCAGTACTTC. Translating gives CASSLVVRHGETQYF.

The chain uses TRBV5-6 and TRBJ2-5; weak D call: TRBD1 (5 bases). V gave up 0 bases and J gave up 11 bases, with 29 bases separating them. The germline gives CDR1 SGHDT, CDR2 YYEEEE. The CDR3 sequence is 18 residues long. CDR3 loop: CASSLDPLWQGHHNEQYF. CDR3 DNA sequence: TGTGCCAGCAGCTTGGATCCTCTTTGGCAGGGCCATCACAATGAGCAGTACTTC.

The genes are TRBV15 and TRBJ1-5, with unresolved D. CDR3 length: 15 residues. CDR1 and CDR2 from the germline V gene are LNHNV and YYDKDF (reference sequence). The V end lost 1 base, the J end lost 1 base, and 8 bases lay between the germline ends. The CDR3 protein is CATSRGPPSNQPQHF. As DNA, the CDR3 is TGTGCCACCAGCAGAGGCCCGCCGAGCAATCAGCCCCAGCATTTT. Supplemented by reference TRBV15 and TRBJ1-5, the full variable domain reads DAMVIQNPRYQVTQFGKPVTLSCSQTLNHNVMYWYQQKSSQAPKLLFHYYDKDFNNEADTPDNFQSRRPNTSFCFLDIRSPGLGDTAMYLCATSRGPPSNQPQHFGDGTRLSIL.

This clonotype has only a few counts. The V gene is TRBV7-2, the J gene TRBJ2-7; no definite D call. With the DNA end fitting TRBJ2-5 better, the J assignment may be wrong. Germline V lookup: CDR1 SGHTA, CDR2 FQGNSA. CDR3 length: 13 residues. The CDR3 DNA is TGTGCCAGCAGCCTCGTCCTACTGGAGACCCAGTACTTC. Translating it yields CASSLVLLETQYF.

This clonotype came up a few times. The junction shows a germline mismatch at one end, possibly a read error. The chain joins TRBV6-2 or TRBV6-3 to TRBJ1-1, with D perhaps TRBD1 (6 bases). The germline V gene has CDR1 MNHEY and CDR2 SVGEGT. The CDR3 totals 16 residues. The chain's CDR3 is CASSQVFGERDTEAFF. Here the CDR3 DNA reads TGTGCCAGCAGTCAAGTTTTCGGGGAAAGGGACACCGAAGCTTTCTTT.

For this clonotype: Germline is not matched at one junction end, which may reflect a read error. The V call is TRBV5-1, the J call TRBJ2-3; weak D call: TRBD2 (5 bases). CDR3 size: 14 residues. The germline V gene encodes CDR1 SGHRS and CDR2 YFSETQ. CDR3 in DNA: TGCGCCCGCAGCTTGGGAGTGCTAGTGGATACGCAGTATTTT. Translation gives CARSLGVLVDTQYF.

This clonotype was counted once. V usage is TRBV6-2 or TRBV6-3 and J usage is TRBJ2-3; TRBD2 agrees at 9 bases. J gave up 2 bases and V 2 bases, and 8 bases lay outside the gene matches. The CDR3 consists of 17 residues. Germline CDR1 is MNHEY and CDR2 is SVGEGT. The CDR3 loop reads CASSYPRGGAPTDTQYF. The DNA of the CDR3 is TGTGCCAGCAGTTACCCGCGCGGGGGGGCCCCCACAGATACGCAGTATTTT.

The chain has TRBV2 and TRBJ1-4; possibly TRBD1 for D (6 bases). The germline V and J ends were trimmed by 4 bases and 8 bases, with 17 bases remaining between them. Per the germline V gene, CDR1 is SNHLY and CDR2 is FYNNEI. The CDR3 is made up of 15 amino acids. The CDR3 region is CASSGITGFGEKLFF. The CDR3 DNA reads as TGTGCCAGCAGTGGGATAACAGGGTTCGGGGAAAAACTGTTTTTT.

V usage is TRBV20-1 and J usage is TRBJ2-6, with 8 bases fitting TRBD1. Germline loops: CDR1 DFQATT, CDR2 SNEGSKA (reference sequence). The J segment lost 0 bases and the V segment lost 5 bases, leaving 3 bases of the junction unmatched. This CDR3 has 15 amino acids. CDR3 region: CSAWDRSSGANVLTF. The CDR3, as DNA: TGCAGTGCTTGGGACAGGTCCTCTGGGGCCAACGTCCTGACTTTC.

The rearrangement links TRBV20-1 to TRBJ2-5; 9 bases map to TRBD2. The CDR3 runs to 16 residues. V dropped 0 bases and J dropped 4; count of bases not matched to a gene: 9. Per the germline V gene, CDR1 is DFQATT and CDR2 is SNEGSKA (reference sequence). The CDR3 reads CSARDRLIAGAETQYF. The CDR3 nucleotides are TGCAGTGCTAGAGACCGTCTCATAGCGGGGGCAGAGACCCAGTACTTC.

This clonotype was counted only a few times. This chain uses TRBV10-3 with TRBJ1-2; D is ambiguous. V lost 3 bases and J lost 4, with 9 bases in between. Germline V gives CDR1 ENHRY, CDR2 SYGVKD. This CDR3 spans 13 amino acids. CDR3 in DNA: TGTGCCATCAGTGACCAGGAACCCTATGGCTACACCTTC. It yields the protein CAISDQEPYGYTF.

This clonotype was counted a few times. The chain joins TRBV7-9 to TRBJ2-7, with D unclear. The CDR3 length is 14 residues. Per germline, CDR1 SEHNR and CDR2 FQNEAQ (reference sequence). V lost 5 bases and J lost 2, with 13 bases in between. Here the CDR3 reads CASSDRASAYEQYF. The DNA of the CDR3 is TGTGCCAGCAGCGATCGTGCCTCAGCCTACGAGCAGTACTTC.

The rearrangement joins TRBV9 to TRBJ2-1, with D perhaps matching TRBD2 (7 bases). Trimming shortened V by 4 bases and J by 6 bases, and 11 bases separated the two germline ends. CDR3 size: 13 residues. Germline loops: CDR1 SGDLS, CDR2 YYNGEE. Here the CDR3 reads CASSHGGPNEQFF. The CDR3 region has the DNA TGTGCCAGCAGCCACGGGGGGCCCAATGAGCAGTTCTTC.

The chain links TRBV7-2 to TRBJ2-3, with unresolved D. Germline V gene lookup returns CDR1 SGHTA and CDR2 FQGNSA. V lost 8 bases, J lost 6 bases, and 15 bases lay in between. The CDR3 runs to 13 residues. The CDR3 DNA reads TGTGCCAGCGGACCTACCCTATGGGATACGCAGTATTTT. It yields the protein CASGPTLWDTQYF.

The V and J genes are TRBV5-1 and TRBJ2-7; possible D gene TRBD2, 6 bases. The CDR3 has 12 residues. Germline CDR1 reads SGHRS; CDR2 reads YFSETQ. V was clipped by 6 bases and J by 2 bases, with 9 bases between them. The CDR3 DNA reads TGCGCCAGCACGGGGGAACCCTACGAGCAGTACTTC. It translates to CASTGEPYEQYF.

V is TRBV9 and J is TRBJ1-1; 7 bases agree with TRBD1. The CDR3 length is 15 residues. Unmatched junction bases numbered 13, after V lost 4 bases and J lost 7 bases. Germline CDR1 reads SGDLS; CDR2 reads YYNGEE. The DNA of the CDR3 is TGTGCCAGCAGCCTCCAGGGGGAGGCAGGTCGTGAAGCTTTCTTT. It codes for CASSLQGEAGREAFF.

This clonotype showed up just a few times. The chain carries TRBV12-3 or TRBV12-4 and TRBJ2-1; TRBD2 matches at 7 bases. The length of the CDR3 is 14 residues. Germline trimming cut 7 bases from V and 0 bases from J; bases unmatched to any gene: 3. The CDR3 DNA is TGTGCCAGCATCCGCGGGAGCTCCTACAATGAGCAGTTCTTC. Residues: CASIRGSSYNEQFF.

J is TRBJ2-7 and V is TRBV28; a weak D match, TRBD1 (6 bases). V lost 5 bases to trimming and J lost 7 bases, with 21 bases between them. From germline, CDR1 is MDHEN and CDR2 SYDVKM. The CDR3 covers 15 residues. Written as DNA, the CDR3 is TGTGCCAGCAGTCCTCCGGGACAACCCTTGGAGGAGCAGTACTTC. Translated: CASSPPGQPLEEQYF.

In its sample, this clonotype was seen a few times. The chain joins TRBV7-2 to TRBJ1-4; D is uncertain. The germline gives CDR1 SGHTA, CDR2 FQGNSA. CDR3 size: 15 residues. V lost 5 bases to trimming and J lost 4 bases, with 14 bases between them. This CDR3 is CASSPYLDLNEKLFF. The CDR3 region has the DNA TGTGCCAGCAGCCCCTACCTAGACCTTAATGAAAAACTGTTTTTT.

This clonotype was observed a handful of times. J is TRBJ2-1 and V is TRBV12-3 or TRBV12-4; 8 positions match TRBD1. The CDR3 extends over 19 amino acids. The trim removed 5 bases at V and 6 bases at J, leaving 21 bases unmatched. The CDR3 spells CASSQESRGPEERPNEQFF. The CDR3 nucleotides are TGTGCCAGCAGTCAAGAGTCCAGGGGGCCCGAGGAAAGACCCAATGAGCAGTTCTTC.